The 6 T cell receptor beta chains below all came from one sample that was sequenced in a study of blood T cell repertoires in COVID-19. Clones were sequenced by immunoSEQ multiplex PCR, and TCRdb holds only the in-frame ones, with some missing. The sample lists about 40,000 clones, 80% to 90% occurring once. The source material was peripheral blood. These receptors were taken from a human donor in a cohort sampled during active COVID-19.

V gene TRBV28 combines with J gene TRBJ1-2; D might be TRBD1 (6 bases). The germline V gene has CDR1 MDHEN and CDR2 SYDVKM. This CDR3 region has 13 residues. With 5 bases removed from V and 2 bases from J, the gap between germline ends came to 9 bases. The CDR3 sequence: CASSIQGNYGYTF. Here the CDR3 DNA reads TGTGCCAGCAGTATTCAGGGGAACTATGGCTACACCTTC.

The chain joins TRBV19 to TRBJ2-5, with TRBD1 matching 7 bases. The CDR3 has 15 amino acids. Germline CDR1 LNHDA, CDR2 SQIVND (reference sequence). V lost 6 bases and J lost 5; bases outside the gene matches: 12. The DNA for the CDR3 is TGTGCCAGTAGCCCACTTAGACAGGGCAAGGAGACCCAGTACTTC. This translates into CASSPLRQGKETQYF.

The CDR3 nucleotides are TGTGCCAGCAGAGAAACAGGGTACGAGCAGTACTTC. Protein product: CASRETGYEQYF. The chain links TRBV28 to TRBJ2-7; weak D call: TRBD1 (6 bases). V was clipped by 6 bases and J by 4 bases, with 10 bases between them. The germline V gene has CDR1 MDHEN and CDR2 SYDVKM. This CDR3 spans 12 amino acids.

V gene TRBV14 combines with J gene TRBJ2-1, with 7 bases that match TRBD2. The CDR3 runs to 13 residues. Looked up from germline, CDR1 is SGHDN and CDR2 is FVKESK. Trimming removed 5 bases from V and 8 bases from J; junction bases left unmatched: 6. CDR3 in DNA: TGTGCCAGCAGCAAAGCCGGACTAGATGAGCAGTTCTTC. It codes for CASSKAGLDEQFF.

This rearrangement joins TRBV10-1 to TRBJ2-7; TRBD2 matches 9 bases. Per the germline V gene, CDR1 is WNHNN and CDR2 is SYGVQD (reference sequence). V lost 6 bases, J lost 6 bases, and 12 bases stayed unmatched. This CDR3 has 15 amino acids. In DNA form, the CDR3 reads TGCGCCAGCAGCCAGCGGGGGGCGGGGGGCGGCGAGCAGTACTTC. It codes for CASSQRGAGGGEQYF.

The genes are TRBV30 and TRBJ2-2; a weak D match, TRBD2 (6 bases). The CDR3 is made up of 12 amino acids. The V gene's germline CDR1 is GTSNPN and CDR2 SVGIG (reference sequence). The V and J ends lost 5 bases and 4 bases respectively, with 8 bases between them. The CDR3 DNA follows: TGTGCCTGGTCGGAGGGCACCGGGGAGCTGTTTTTT. Its translation: CAWSEGTGELFF.